Below are 31 T cell receptor beta chains sequenced from a single sample in a study of blood T cell repertoires in COVID-19. Using immunoSEQ multiplex PCR, the repertoire was profiled, and TCRdb retains in-frame clones only, with some absent. The sample holds 110,000 to 150,000 clones; 75% to 90% are singletons and the top ten take around 2.9%. Sequencing input: peripheral blood. These receptors were collected from an older woman with active COVID-19.

This rearrangement joins TRBV19 to TRBJ2-1; D possibly corresponds to TRBD2 (6 bases). This CDR3 region has 12 residues. The V end lost 4 bases, the J end lost 9 bases, and 10 bases lay between the germline ends. CDR1 is LNHDA, CDR2 SQIVND, per germline (reference sequence). The CDR3 loop reads CASSSREVEQFF. The CDR3, as DNA: TGTGCCAGTAGTAGCAGGGAGGTTGAGCAGTTCTTC. The variable domain in full, with the rest retrieved from reference TRBV19 and TRBJ2-1, is DGGITQSPKYLFRKEGQNVTLSCEQNLNHDAMYWYRQDPGQGLRLIYYSQIVNDFQKGDIAEGYSVSREKKESFPLTVTSAQKNPTAFYLCASSSREVEQFFGPGTRLTVL.

V gene TRBV30 combines with J gene TRBJ1-6, with D tentatively TRBD1 (5 bases). The CDR3 length is 14 residues. V shed 6 bases and J shed 8 bases, with 17 bases lying between them. Germline V lookup: CDR1 GTSNPN, CDR2 SVGIG (reference sequence). The CDR3 DNA follows: TGTGCCTGCGATAACCGGGGGAGTGATTCACCCCTCCACTTT. Encoded protein: CACDNRGSDSPLHF.

The V and J genes are TRBV2 and TRBJ2-7, with D possibly matching TRBD2 (5 bases). Trimming stripped 4 bases from V and 3 bases from J, with 10 bases between. This CDR3 has 13 amino acids. CDR1 and CDR2 (germline): SNHLY, FYNNEI. Here the CDR3 DNA reads TGTGCCAGCAGTGTTGAGGGTGTCTACGAGCAGTACTTC. It is translated as CASSVEGVYEQYF.

The J gene is TRBJ1-3, the V gene TRBV6-6; TRBD1 is a possible D gene (6 bases). The germline V gene has CDR1 MNHNY and CDR2 SVGAGI (reference sequence). The CDR3 covers 14 residues. V dropped 5 bases and J dropped 0 bases, with 8 bases sitting between them. CDR3 loop: CASSQTGSGNTIYF. The CDR3, as DNA: TGTGCCAGCAGTCAGACAGGCTCTGGAAACACCATATATTTT.

This clone has more than one count but fewer than ten. This chain connects TRBV28 to TRBJ1-5; 7 bases are a match to TRBD1. Germline CDR1 and CDR2: MDHEN and SYDVKM. V was clipped by 6 bases and J by 11 bases; unmatched bases: 10. The CDR3 is 13 residues long. In DNA, the CDR3 is TGTGCCAGCAGCTACGTGACAGGGAAGTCCCAGCATTTT. Its translation: CASSYVTGKSQHF.

The rearrangement uses TRBV5-6 and TRBJ2-2; 8 bases are a match to TRBD2. Trimming at V came to 3 bases and at J to 0 bases, leaving 7 bases not matched to a gene. This CDR3 is 17 amino acids long. Germline V gene sequence: CDR1 SGHDT, CDR2 YYEEEE. CDR3 amino acids: CASSSVRRGANTGELFF. CDR3 bases: TGTGCCAGCAGCTCCGTAAGGCGGGGGGCGAACACCGGGGAGCTGTTTTTT. The whole variable domain, remainder taken from reference TRBV5-6 and TRBJ2-2, is DAGVTQSPTHLIKTRGQQVTLRCSPKSGHDTVSWYQQALGQGPQFIFQYYEEEERQRGNFPDRFSGHQFPNYSSELNVNALLLGDSALYLCASSSVRRGANTGELFFGEGSRLTVL.

The table lists this clone with a count of one. This chain links TRBV10-3 with TRBJ2-3, with D perhaps TRBD2 (5 bases). This CDR3 is 18 amino acids long. Trimming stripped 0 bases from V and 2 bases from J, with 18 bases between. In germline, CDR1 is ENHRY, CDR2 SYGVKD. The CDR3 here is CAISESEGPKGNTDTQYF. The CDR3 region has the DNA TGTGCCATCAGTGAGTCAGAGGGTCCCAAAGGGAACACAGATACGCAGTATTTT.

V and J are TRBV5-4 and TRBJ2-7; 10 nucleotides match TRBD1. The ends lost 4 bases at V and 1 base at J; junction bases unmatched: 5. The CDR3 has 15 residues. Germline V gives CDR1 SGHNT, CDR2 YYREEE (reference sequence). Here the CDR3 DNA reads TGTGCCAGCAGCCAGCCGGGACAGGGGTCCTACGAGCAGTACTTC. Translating gives CASSQPGQGSYEQYF.

The chain links TRBV19 to TRBJ1-6; 10 bases align to TRBD1. Germline lookup yields CDR1 LNHDA and CDR2 SQIVND (reference sequence). Losses at the gene ends were 5 bases for V and 4 bases for J; bases not matched to a gene: 5. CDR3 length: 16 amino acids. The CDR3 DNA is TGTGCCAGTAGTGGCCGGGACAGGGGTTATAATTCACCCCTCCACTTT. Translation: CASSGRDRGYNSPLHF.

The CDR3 DNA sequence: TGTGCCAGCGGCTCAGGACCCTCGGCCTATGATAGCGTAGAGACCCAGTACTTC. This encodes CASGSGPSAYDSVETQYF. The rearrangement links TRBV5-6 to TRBJ2-5; D possibly corresponds to TRBD2 (5 bases). The length of the CDR3 is 18 residues. Trimming took 7 bases from V and 4 from J, leaving 29 bases between them. Germline CDR1 is SGHDT and CDR2 is YYEEEE.

J is TRBJ2-1 and V is TRBV5-1, with 11 positions matching TRBD2. V lost 3 bases to trimming and J lost 3 bases; unmatched junction nucleotides: 5. The CDR3 length is 16 residues. Germline loops: CDR1 SGHRS, CDR2 YFSETQ. The CDR3 loop reads CASSWPGTSGYNEQFF. CDR3 nucleotides: TGCGCCAGCAGCTGGCCCGGGACTAGCGGCTACAATGAGCAGTTCTTC.

The chain joins TRBV19 to TRBJ2-7; 8 positions match TRBD1. There are 15 residues in the CDR3. Per germline, CDR1 LNHDA and CDR2 SQIVND (reference sequence). The V segment lost 8 bases and the J segment 2 bases; nucleotides outside the gene matches: 11. The CDR3 reads CASRDTGTGPYEQYF. For the CDR3, the DNA is TGTGCCAGTCGTGATACCGGGACAGGTCCCTACGAGCAGTACTTC. Looking up the rest from reference TRBV19 and TRBJ2-7 gives the full variable domain: DGGITQSPKYLFRKEGQNVTLSCEQNLNHDAMYWYRQDPGQGLRLIYYSQIVNDFQKGDIAEGYSVSREKKESFPLTVTSAQKNPTAFYLCASRDTGTGPYEQYFGPGTRLTVT.

This clone was counted once. This chain connects TRBV6-5 to TRBJ2-5; D is possibly TRBD2 (5 bases). The V gene's germline CDR1 is MNHEY and CDR2 SVGAGI. CDR3 length: 15 amino acids. Deletions cut 7 bases from V and 7 bases from J, with 22 bases between. The CDR3 is CASTESGVTGGTQYF. The CDR3 nucleotides read TGTGCCAGCACCGAGAGTGGAGTGACTGGAGGGACCCAGTACTTC.

V usage is TRBV9 and J usage is TRBJ2-1; TRBD1 matches 7 bases. Germline-derived CDR1 and CDR2 are SGDLS and YYNGEE. CDR3 length equals 15 residues. Trimming at V came to 0 bases and at J to 3 bases, leaving 3 bases not matched to a gene. The CDR3 here is CASSVDGTDYNEQFF. The DNA of the CDR3 is TGTGCCAGCAGCGTAGACGGGACAGACTACAATGAGCAGTTCTTC.

The chain links TRBV19 to TRBJ1-2; a possible D gene is TRBD1 (6 bases). There are 16 residues in the CDR3. Germline-derived CDR1 and CDR2 are LNHDA and SQIVND (reference sequence). V shed 6 bases and J shed 1 base, with 18 bases lying between them. The CDR3 loop reads CASSLLGAGLNYGYTF. The CDR3 DNA is TGTGCCAGTAGCCTCCTGGGGGCTGGCCTTAACTATGGCTACACCTTC.

The CDR3 sequence is CASSPGASGRGEQYF. Here the CDR3 DNA reads TGTGCCAGCAGCCCAGGGGCGAGCGGGAGGGGTGAGCAGTACTTC. The chain joins TRBV11-2 to TRBJ2-7; 10 nucleotides line up with TRBD2. The CDR3 contains 15 residues. In germline, CDR1 is SGHAT, CDR2 FQNNGV. V was clipped by 5 bases and J by 7 bases; unmatched bases: 11.

This rearrangement joins TRBV7-9 to TRBJ2-1; 7 bases line up with TRBD1. Germline V gene sequence: CDR1 SEHNR, CDR2 FQNEAQ (reference sequence). V shed 5 bases, J shed 6 bases, and the junction held 7 bases outside the gene matches. The CDR3 sequence is 14 residues long. The CDR3 is CASSLDRHINEQFF. CDR3 DNA: TGTGCCAGCAGCCTGGACAGGCACATCAATGAGCAGTTCTTC.

This clone appeared a single time. Its ends do not fully match the called genes, so a read error is possible. The sample holds other DNA sequences that translate to the same CDR3. V is TRBV18 and J is TRBJ2-1; weak D call: TRBD1 (6 bases). Germline V gene data show CDR1 as KGHSH and CDR2 as LQKENI. The CDR3 length is 16 residues. Here the CDR3 reads CASSPPSGASDNEQFF. CDR3 sequence (DNA): TGTGCCAGCTCGCCACCGTCAGGGGCCAGTGACAATGAGCAGTTCTTC.

The chain is built from TRBV27 and TRBJ1-1; D gene uncertain. Germline V lookup: CDR1 MNHEY, CDR2 SMNVEV (reference sequence). The CDR3 has 12 residues. Trimming removed 5 bases at V and 3 bases at J, with 7 bases between. CDR3 amino acids: CASSGEYTEAFF. The CDR3, as DNA: TGTGCCAGCAGTGGAGAGTACACTGAAGCTTTCTTT.

A few counts support this clone. The J gene is TRBJ1-5, the V gene TRBV12-3 or TRBV12-4; D remains unclear. Trimming left V 3 bases short and J 9 bases short, with 12 bases between. The length of the CDR3 is 13 residues. As DNA, the CDR3 is TGTGCCAGCAGTTTTGACCGGGTGAGGCCCCAGCATTTT. Protein: CASSFDRVRPQHF.

The V and J genes are TRBV10-1 and TRBJ2-7; TRBD2 matches 10 bases. The germline CDR1 and CDR2 sequences are WNHNN and SYGVQD (reference sequence). The CDR3 is 15 residues long. V gave up 6 bases and J gave up 3 bases; unmatched junction bases: 8. Written as DNA, the CDR3 is TGCGCCAGCAGCGCAAGCGGGAGGGTCGTCTACGAGCAGTACTTC. It translates to CASSASGRVVYEQYF.

This clone was seen only once. The rearrangement joins TRBV6-1 to TRBJ1-2, with 8 bases lining up with TRBD1. This CDR3 region has 14 residues. CDR1 is MNHNS and CDR2 is SASEGT in the germline V gene. The V and J ends lost 2 bases and 5 bases, in that order; junction bases with no gene match: 4. CDR3 in amino acids: CASSESGQGYGYTF. The CDR3 nucleotides read TGTGCCAGCAGTGAAAGCGGACAGGGTTATGGCTACACCTTC.

This chain uses TRBV10-1 with TRBJ2-1, with 7 bases lining up with TRBD2. Trimming at V came to 5 bases and at J to 7 bases, leaving 11 bases not matched to a gene. Germline loops: CDR1 WNHNN, CDR2 SYGVQD (reference sequence). The CDR3 sequence is 15 residues long. CDR3 sequence (DNA): TGCGCCAGCAGTTCAGGACTAGGGGCCAAGAATGAGCAGTTCTTC. Its translation is CASSSGLGAKNEQFF.

The chain is built from TRBV27 and TRBJ1-1; D is unclear. The CDR3 covers 14 residues. The ends were cut back, 8 bases at V and 1 base at J, with 14 bases in the middle. The germline V gene encodes CDR1 MNHEY and CDR2 SMNVEV (reference sequence). The CDR3 loop reads CASRILRENTEAFF. CDR3 bases: TGTGCCAGCCGAATTCTCCGGGAGAACACTGAAGCTTTCTTT.

This chain links TRBV11-2 with TRBJ1-6; possible D gene TRBD1, 5 bases. The CDR3 contains 15 residues. The V gene lost 3 bases and the J gene lost 6 bases, with 12 bases spanning the gap. Germline V gene sequence: CDR1 SGHAT, CDR2 FQNNGV. The CDR3 DNA follows: TGTGCCAGCAGCTTGACCGACAGTCTTAATTCACCCCTCCACTTT. Protein sequence: CASSLTDSLNSPLHF.

The V call is TRBV5-1, the J call TRBJ2-2, with 7 positions matching TRBD1. Germline V gives CDR1 SGHRS, CDR2 YFSETQ. V shed 7 bases and J 2 bases; nucleotides not matched to a gene: 5. CDR3 size: 14 residues. CDR3 in amino acids: CASRTGENTGELFF. CDR3 nucleotides: TGCGCCAGCCGGACAGGAGAAAACACCGGGGAGCTGTTTTTT.

The CDR3, as DNA: TGCGCCAGCAGTCGGCTAGCGGGCACCGGGTCCTACGAGCAGTACTTC. This sequence encodes CASSRLAGTGSYEQYF. The chain has TRBV5-1 and TRBJ2-7; 8 bases match TRBD2. The CDR3 is 16 amino acids. Germline CDR1 is SGHRS and CDR2 is YFSETQ. V dropped 5 bases and J dropped 1; count of bases not matched to a gene: 11.

The rearrangement joins TRBV5-1 to TRBJ1-1; weak D call: TRBD1 (5 bases). CDR3 length: 14 amino acids. In germline, CDR1 is SGHRS, CDR2 YFSETQ. V lost 4 bases to trimming and J lost 0 bases, with 10 bases between them. CDR3 bases: TGCGCCAGCAGCGAGCAGGGTCTGAACACTGAAGCTTTCTTT. Translation gives CASSEQGLNTEAFF.

A word on this clone: Other DNA sequences in the same sample also yield this CDR3. This sequence joins TRBV4-3 and TRBJ2-7; D call uncertain. CDR3 length: 14 residues. The germline gives CDR1 LGHNA, CDR2 YSLEER. The V end was cut by 6 bases, the J end by 4 bases, with 16 bases between. The CDR3 reads CASSRGSPRYEQYF. The CDR3, as DNA: TGCGCCAGCAGTCGCGGCAGTCCAAGGTACGAGCAGTACTTC.

The rearrangement links TRBV7-3 to TRBJ2-3; D remains unclear. Germline V lookup: CDR1 SGHTA, CDR2 FQGTGA. CDR3 length: 15 amino acids. Trimming stripped 4 bases from V and 3 bases from J, with 14 bases between. CDR3 sequence: CASSSFSSGTDTQYF. CDR3 bases: TGTGCCAGCAGCTCCTTCTCTAGTGGGACAGATACGCAGTATTTT.

V gene TRBV7-2 combines with J gene TRBJ2-1; 12 positions match TRBD2. This CDR3 has 16 amino acids. Per the germline V gene, CDR1 is SGHTA and CDR2 is FQGNSA. With V trimmed by 5 bases and J by 6 bases, 8 bases remained unmatched. CDR3 sequence: CASSPRLAGVGNEQFF. As DNA, the CDR3 is TGTGCCAGCAGCCCGAGACTAGCGGGAGTTGGCAATGAGCAGTTCTTC. Full variable domain (outside the CDR3, taken from reference TRBV7-2 and TRBJ2-1): GAGVSQSPSNKVTEKGKDVELRCDPISGHTALYWYRQSLGQGLEFLIYFQGNSAPDKSGLPSDRFSAERTGGSVSTLTIQRTQQEDSAVYLCASSPRLAGVGNEQFFGPGTRLTVL.